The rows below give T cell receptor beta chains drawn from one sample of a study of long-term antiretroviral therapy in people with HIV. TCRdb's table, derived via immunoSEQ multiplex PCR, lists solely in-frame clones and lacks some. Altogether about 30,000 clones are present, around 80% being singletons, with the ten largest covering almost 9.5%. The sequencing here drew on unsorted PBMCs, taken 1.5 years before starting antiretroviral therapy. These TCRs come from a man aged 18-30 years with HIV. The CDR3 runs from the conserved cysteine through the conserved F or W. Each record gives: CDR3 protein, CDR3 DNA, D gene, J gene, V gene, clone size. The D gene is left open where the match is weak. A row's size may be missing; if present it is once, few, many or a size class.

CDR3: CASSLPGNTEAFF
DNA: TGTGCCAGCAGCTTACCAGGGAACACTGAAGCTTTCTTT
D: NA
J: TRBJ1-1
V: TRBV7-8
size: NA

CDR3: CASSLAGQGAGANVLTF
DNA: TGTGCCAGCAGCTTAGCAGGACAGGGGGCTGGGGCCAACGTCCTGACTTTC
D: TRBD1
J: TRBJ2-6
V: TRBV7-2
size: NA

CDR3: CASSLAGVKETQYF
DNA: TGCGCCAGCAGTCTAGCGGGGGTTAAAGAGACCCAGTACTTC
D: TRBD2
J: TRBJ2-5
V: TRBV5-1
size: NA

CDR3: CASSLSGTGGSNQPQHF
DNA: TGTGCCAGCAGTTTATCCGGGACAGGGGGGAGCAATCAGCCCCAGCATTTT
D: TRBD1
J: TRBJ1-5
V: TRBV27
size: NA

CDR3: CASSLLGLDTDTQYF
DNA: TGTGCCAGCAGCCTCCTGGGATTGGACACAGATACGCAGTATTTT
D: NA
J: TRBJ2-3
V: TRBV7-3
size: few

CDR3: CASSVGLGQGFYNEQFF
DNA: TGTGCCAGCAGCGTAGGGTTAGGGCAGGGGTTCTACAATGAGCAGTTCTTC
D: NA
J: TRBJ2-1
V: TRBV9
size: once

CDR3: CSAPTGGGQYF
DNA: TGCAGTGCGCCGACAGGGGGCGGGCAGTACTTC
D: TRBD1
J: TRBJ2-5
V: TRBV20-1
size: NA

CDR3: CASSPRDSYTEAFF
DNA: TGTGCCAGCTCCCCAAGGGACTCCTACACTGAAGCTTTCTTT
D: NA
J: TRBJ1-1
V: TRBV18
size: NA

CDR3: CASSFPVGYGYTF
DNA: TGTGCCAGCAGTTTCCCAGTGGGGTATGGCTACACCTTC
D: NA
J: TRBJ1-2
V: TRBV28
size: NA

CDR3: CASSFGTGISYEQYF
DNA: TGTGCCAGCAGCTTCGGGACAGGGATTTCCTACGAGCAGTACTTC
D: TRBD1
J: TRBJ2-7
V: TRBV7-2
size: NA

CDR3: CASSLVFEQGFDGYTF
DNA: TGTGCCAGCAGCTTAGTATTCGAACAGGGTTTCGACGGCTACACCTTC
D: NA
J: TRBJ1-2
V: TRBV7-9
size: NA

CDR3: CASSVRDRVGTEAFF
DNA: TGTGCCAGCAGCGTCCGGGACAGGGTGGGAACTGAAGCTTTCTTT
D: TRBD1
J: TRBJ1-1
V: TRBV9
size: NA

CDR3: CASSPLGAGDNEQFF
DNA: TGTGCCAGCAGCCCCCTCGGAGCGGGGGACAATGAGCAGTTCTTC
D: TRBD2
J: TRBJ2-1
V: TRBV13
size: few

CDR3: CASSLMPTSGRATDTQYF
DNA: TGTGCCAGCAGCTTAATGCCGACTAGCGGGAGGGCCACAGATACGCAGTATTTT
D: TRBD2
J: TRBJ2-3
V: TRBV7-3
size: NA

CDR3: CASSFNPGLPYNEQFF
DNA: TGTGCCAGCAGCTTCAACCCGGGACTCCCATACAATGAGCAGTTCTTC
D: NA
J: TRBJ2-1
V: TRBV7-6
size: NA

CDR3: CASSPGTGESPGANVLTF
DNA: TGTGCCAGCAGCCCCGGGACAGGAGAATCCCCTGGGGCCAACGTCCTGACTTTC
D: TRBD1
J: TRBJ2-6
V: TRBV5-4
size: NA

CDR3: CASSYGGNEKLFF
DNA: TGTGCCAGCAGTTACGGTGGTAATGAAAAACTGTTTTTT
D: NA
J: TRBJ1-4
V: TRBV6-6
size: NA

CDR3: CASAYEAEAFF
DNA: TGTGCCAGCGCCTATGAAGCCGAAGCTTTCTTT
D: NA
J: TRBJ1-1
V: TRBV2
size: NA

CDR3: CASSIEPRSGANVLTF
DNA: TGTGCCAGTAGTATAGAGCCTCGCTCTGGGGCCAACGTCCTGACTTTC
D: NA
J: TRBJ2-6
V: TRBV19
size: NA

CDR3: CASSAILADTQYF
DNA: TGTGCCAGCAGCGCCATACTGGCTGATACGCAGTATTTT
D: NA
J: TRBJ2-3
V: TRBV5-8
size: NA

CDR3: CASSPIFGTGPVDYTF
DNA: TGTGCCAGCAGTCCAATATTTGGGACAGGCCCGGTTGACTACACCTTC
D: TRBD1
J: TRBJ1-2
V: TRBV28
size: once

CDR3: CATSRDLNRYGYTF
DNA: TGTGCCACCAGCAGAGATTTGAACCGGTATGGCTACACCTTC
D: NA
J: TRBJ1-2
V: TRBV15
size: NA

CDR3: CASSKWPIVAEKLFF
DNA: TGTGCCAGTAGTAAGTGGCCCATAGTGGCTGAAAAACTGTTTTTT
D: NA
J: TRBJ1-4
V: TRBV19
size: NA

CDR3: CASSRGFLRGIGTDTQYF
DNA: TGTGCCAGCAGCCGTGGGTTTTTACGGGGGATAGGCACAGATACGCAGTATTTT
D: NA
J: TRBJ2-3
V: TRBV5-6
size: NA

CDR3: CASSVGSDGNTIYF
DNA: TGTGCCAGCAGCGTAGGATCTGATGGAAACACCATATATTTT
D: NA
J: TRBJ1-3
V: TRBV9
size: NA

CDR3: CASRADRWVRSYNSPLHF
DNA: TGTGCCAGCAGGGCGGACAGGTGGGTTAGGTCCTATAATTCACCCCTCCACTTT
D: TRBD1
J: TRBJ1-6
V: TRBV6-4
size: NA

CDR3: CAIKPPPSTDTQYF
DNA: TGTGCCATCAAACCCCCCCCCTCGACAGATACGCAGTATTTT
D: NA
J: TRBJ2-3
V: TRBV6-1
size: NA

CDR3: CASSYYTGAYEQYF
DNA: TGTGCCAGCAGTTACTATACAGGGGCCTACGAGCAGTACTTC
D: TRBD1
J: TRBJ2-7
V: TRBV6-6
size: NA